Below, one TCR beta chain is given with its context. The PCR used 60 Vbeta and 13 Jbeta primers. TCRdb keeps only in-frame clones here, not all; method: immunoSEQ multiplex PCR. The sample has about 150,000 clones; 80% to 85% are singletons. The length of the CDR3 is 13 residues. The V gene lost 6 bases and the J gene lost 11 bases, with 17 bases spanning the gap. The germline CDR1 and CDR2 sequences are MDHEN and SYDVKM. The data were obtained in a study of cytomegalovirus exposure and HLA in healthy donors. Input material: PBMCs. The source of this sequence is a male donor in good health and CMV-seronegative. The chain has TRBV28 and TRBJ1-5; D remains unclear. The CDR3 here is CASSYTLSTAQHF. The CDR3 nucleotides are TGTGCCAGCAGCTATACCCTATCAACAGCCCAGCATTTT.